The next 13 T cell receptor beta chains were all read from a single sample in a study of identifying expanded T cells in peripheral blood. This table comes from immunoSEQ multiplex PCR, and its TCRdb copy is limited to in-frame clones, with some not included. This table holds over 100,000 clones, 88% found once. The specimen sequenced was blood. The receptors were sampled from a person aged 18 to 70 in good health.

The chain employs TRBV6-1 and TRBJ2-6, with D hard to call. The CDR3 covers 18 residues. The V end lost 2 bases, the J end lost 4 bases, and 18 bases lay between the germline ends. Germline V gene lookup returns CDR1 MNHNS and CDR2 SASEGT. The CDR3 DNA reads TGTGCCAGCAGTGAATGGGCTTATCCGGGTTGGGGGGCCAACGTCCTGACTTTC. It codes for CASSEWAYPGWGANVLTF.

The V call is TRBV7-9, the J call TRBJ1-3; the D gene is possibly TRBD1 (6 bases). This CDR3 is built from 15 residues. V dropped 3 bases and J dropped 0 bases, with 9 bases sitting between them. The germline CDR1 and CDR2 sequences are SEHNR and FQNEAQ (reference sequence). The CDR3 loop is CASSLDSPSGNTIYF. CDR3 sequence (DNA): TGTGCCAGCAGCTTGGACAGTCCCTCTGGAAACACCATATATTTT.

The rearrangement links TRBV7-9 to TRBJ2-1; TRBD1 might be the D (6 bases). CDR1 is SEHNR and CDR2 is FQNEAQ in the germline V gene (reference sequence). The CDR3 runs 14 residues. V was cut by 4 bases and J by 5 bases, with 12 bases left in between. CDR3 DNA sequence: TGTGCCAGCAGCTCTTGGGGGCGCAACAATGAGCAGTTCTTC. Translated, it gives CASSSWGRNNEQFF.

This chain uses TRBV4-1 with TRBJ2-7, with D perhaps matching TRBD2 (6 bases). The CDR3 length is 15 residues. V lost 3 bases to trimming and J lost 2 bases, with 14 bases between them. Germline V gene data show CDR1 as MGHRA and CDR2 as YSYEKL. Written as DNA, the CDR3 is TGCGCCAGCAGCCACGGAGGGGAGTCACCCTACGAGCAGTACTTC. It encodes CASSHGGESPYEQYF.

The chain links TRBV11-2 to TRBJ2-7; no firm D call. The CDR3 consists of 15 residues. With 1 base removed from V and 2 bases from J, the gap between germline ends came to 12 bases. Germline V CDR1 and CDR2: SGHAT, FQNNGV. The CDR3, as DNA: TGTGCCAGCAGCTTAGGTCTCGACGGAACCTACGAGCAGTACTTC. Its translation: CASSLGLDGTYEQYF.

Here the CDR3 reads CASSVGPGELYEQYF. CDR3 sequence (DNA): TGTGCCAGCAGCGTAGGGCCAGGGGAATTGTACGAGCAGTACTTC. V gene TRBV9 combines with J gene TRBJ2-7; perhaps TRBD1 as D (6 bases). Germline V CDR1 and CDR2: SGDLS, YYNGEE. V was cut by 0 bases and J by 4 bases, with 14 bases left in between. The CDR3 extends over 15 amino acids.

This clone was observed once. V gene TRBV5-4 combines with J gene TRBJ2-5; TRBD1 might be the D (6 bases). Germline V gene data show CDR1 as SGHNT and CDR2 as YYREEE (reference sequence). This CDR3 contains 14 residues. V was shortened by 3 bases and J by 4 bases, with 13 bases between the two germline ends. The CDR3 protein is CASSSPAGAETQYF. DNA for the CDR3: TGTGCCAGCAGCTCCCCGGCAGGGGCAGAGACCCAGTACTTC.

The chain combines TRBV10-3 with TRBJ1-1; D unresolved. CDR1 is ENHRY and CDR2 is SYGVKD in the germline V gene. The CDR3 runs 14 residues. V was clipped by 4 bases and J by 0 bases, with 9 bases between them. The CDR3 sequence is CAISVEELNTEAFF. For the CDR3, the DNA is TGTGCCATCAGTGTAGAGGAGCTGAACACTGAAGCTTTCTTT.

The V and J genes are TRBV5-1 and TRBJ2-1; a weak D match, TRBD2 (5 bases). The ends were cut back, 4 bases at V and 12 bases at J, with 17 bases in the middle. The V gene's germline CDR1 is SGHRS and CDR2 YFSETQ. This CDR3 has 13 amino acids. The CDR3 DNA sequence: TGCGCCAGCAGCCTGGAGGAGCGTGTCGTGCAGTTCTTC. Amino acids: CASSLEERVVQFF. Full variable domain (outside the CDR3, taken from reference TRBV5-1 and TRBJ2-1): KAGVTQTPRYLIKTRGQQVTLSCSPISGHRSVSWYQQTPGQGLQFLFEYFSETQRNKGNFPGRFSGRQFSNSRSEMNVSTLELGDSALYLCASSLEERVVQFFGPGTRLTVL.

This clone occurred many times. The chain combines TRBV2 with TRBJ2-5, with 11 bases identical to TRBD2. Trimming took 4 bases from V and 3 from J; bases not matched to a gene: 1. The CDR3 consists of 14 residues. Germline lookup yields CDR1 SNHLY and CDR2 FYNNEI. CDR3 DNA sequence: TGTGCCAGCAGTGCGGGACTAGCGGAAGAGACCCAGTACTTC. Its translation is CASSAGLAEETQYF.

The CDR3 DNA follows: TGCGCCAGCAGCTTGGCCCACAGGATCGAAGAGACCCAGTACTTC. This sequence encodes CASSLAHRIEETQYF. V usage is TRBV5-1 and J usage is TRBJ2-5; D may be TRBD1 (5 bases). V gave up 0 bases and J gave up 3 bases, with 12 bases separating them. The germline CDR1 and CDR2 sequences are SGHRS and YFSETQ. The CDR3 spans 15 residues.

This clone was found a few times. This chain links TRBV6-6 with TRBJ2-5; D perhaps matches TRBD2 (5 bases). In germline, CDR1 is MNHNY, CDR2 SVGAGI (reference sequence). V gave up 4 bases and J gave up 0 bases, with 12 bases separating them. The CDR3 is 15 residues long. The CDR3 loop is CASSSSGRDQETQYF. CDR3 sequence (DNA): TGTGCCAGCAGTTCCAGCGGACGGGACCAAGAGACCCAGTACTTC.

The gene calls are TRBV7-9 and TRBJ2-2, with D maybe TRBD1 (6 bases). Looked up from germline, CDR1 is SEHNR and CDR2 is FQNEAQ (reference sequence). V lost 5 bases and J 8 bases, leaving 18 bases between the germline ends. This CDR3 contains 15 residues. The chain's CDR3 is CASSPGTPSSGELFF. The CDR3 DNA reads TGTGCCAGCAGCCCCGGGACACCATCGTCTGGGGAGCTGTTTTTT. Complete variable domain (other parts from reference TRBV7-9 and TRBJ2-2): DTGVSQNPRHKITKRGQNVTFRCDPISEHNRLYWYRQTLGQGPEFLTYFQNEAQLEKSRLLSDRFSAERPKGSFSTLEIQRTEQGDSAMYLCASSPGTPSSGELFFGEGSRLTVL.